Below are 8 T cell receptor beta chains sequenced from a single sample in a study of post-analysis software for immune sequencing data. Incorporated into the TCR beta cDNA libraries were unique molecular identifiers, which served to reduce PCR and sequencing biases. Via MiXCR, TCRdb re-called the PCR reads, giving one row per CDR3 protein. The sample consists of hundreds of thousands of distinct CDR3 sequences, roughly 27% of them appearing once. Study conclusions and caveats: In patients, TRBV5-6, TRBV5-1 and TRBV20-1 belonged to roughly five TRBV segments found more frequently than in controls.

These receptors have no known antigen. Sequenced material: blood. The receptor source for this set is a girl between 5 and 17 years old with multiple sclerosis.

The chain's CDR3 is CASMDRGGQPQHF. For the CDR3, the DNA is TGTGCCAGCATGGACAGGGGAGGCCAGCCCCAGCATTTT. The V call is TRBV6-5, the J call TRBJ1-5, with 9 nucleotides matching TRBD1. In germline, CDR1 is MNHEY, CDR2 SVGAGI. V lost 7 bases to trimming and J lost 7 bases; unmatched junction nucleotides: 5. This CDR3 region has 13 residues.

CDR3 sequence: CASSLESNGNEQFF. The CDR3 coding sequence is TGTGCCAGCAGCTTGGAGAGCAACGGCAATGAGCAGTTCTTC. The rearrangement links TRBV11-3 to TRBJ2-1; D is unclear. CDR3 length equals 14 residues. Trimming removed 3 bases at V and 6 bases at J, with 12 bases between. Germline values: CDR1 SGHNT, CDR2 YENEEA.

This clonotype appeared many times. The chain couples TRBV10-3 to TRBJ2-3; 9 nucleotides agree with TRBD2. V lost 7 bases to trimming and J lost 1 base; unmatched junction nucleotides: 6. This CDR3 comprises 15 residues. Per germline, CDR1 ENHRY and CDR2 SYGVKD. The CDR3 DNA is TGTGCCATCAAAGGAGTAGCGGGGGGCACAGATACGCAGTATTTT. It specifies CAIKGVAGGTDTQYF.

This clonotype occurred a few times. V gene TRBV20-1 combines with J gene TRBJ2-3, with a possible D match to TRBD2 (5 bases). Germline CDR1 reads DFQATT; CDR2 reads SNEGSKA (reference sequence). This CDR3 comprises 14 residues. V lost 5 bases and J lost 0, with 12 bases in between. This CDR3 is CSARTRSSTDTQYF. The CDR3 DNA reads as TGCAGTGCTCGGACTCGTTCTAGCACAGATACGCAGTATTTT.

This clonotype came up a few times. The chain combines TRBV6-6 with TRBJ2-7; 7 bases align to TRBD1. The CDR3 sequence is 13 residues long. Germline CDR1 reads MNHNY; CDR2 reads SVGAGI (reference sequence). After removal of 6 bases from V and 4 bases from J, the junction contained 6 bases not matched to a gene. CDR3 residues: CASSQGDLYEQYF. As DNA, the CDR3 is TGTGCCAGCAGCCAGGGGGATCTTTACGAGCAGTACTTC.

In the case of this clonotype: A much more abundant neighbour one base away suggests this may be a read error. The chain uses TRBV7-2 and TRBJ2-3; unclear D gene. Germline CDR1 is SGHTA and CDR2 is FQGNSA. The CDR3 is made up of 15 amino acids. The CDR3 region is CAGSLAGRYTDTQYF. DNA of the CDR3: TGTGCCGGCAGCTTAGCTGGGCGGTACACAGATACGCAGTATTTT. Combining the CDR3 with reference TRBV7-2 and TRBJ2-3 gives the whole variable domain GAGVSQSPSNKVTEKGKDVELRCDPISGHTALYWYRQSLGQGLEFLIYFQGNSAPDKSGLPSDRFSAERTGGSVSTLTIQRTQQEDSAVYLCAGSLAGRYTDTQYFGPGTRLTVL.

In this sample, this clonotype turned up a few times. The chain recombines TRBV4-1 with TRBJ1-4, with a weak D call TRBD1 (5 bases). Germline values: CDR1 MGHRA, CDR2 YSYEKL. The CDR3 runs 14 residues. V was cut by 4 bases and J by 5 bases, with 11 bases left in between. CDR3 residues: CASSPVGRNEKLFF. The CDR3, as DNA: TGCGCCAGCAGCCCAGTGGGACGAAATGAAAAACTGTTTTTT.

Details on this clonotype: An end of the junction does not agree with germline; a read error may underlie this. The chain is built from TRBV7-2 and TRBJ1-1; D may be TRBD1 (5 bases). Looked up from germline, CDR1 is SGHTA and CDR2 is FQGNSA. The CDR3 totals 16 residues. The CDR3 region has the DNA TGTGCCAGCAGCTTAGTAGGTGGGGGGTCGAACACTGAGGCTTTCTTT. It codes for CASSLVGGGSNTEAFF.